Listed here are 21 T cell receptor beta chains from one sample, sequenced in a study of cytomegalovirus exposure and HLA in healthy donors. PCR involved 60 Vbeta and 13 Jbeta primers. Sequencing used immunoSEQ multiplex PCR; TCRdb keeps in-frame clones, though not all of them. This sample's table reports more than 100,000 clones. The sequencing sample was made of PBMCs. Receptors were obtained from a man aged 35 to 55 in good health and CMV-seronegative.

The chain couples TRBV5-1 to TRBJ2-2; D not resolved. Per the germline V gene, CDR1 is SGHRS and CDR2 is YFSETQ. There are 16 residues in the CDR3. V lost 3 bases and J 1 base, leaving 13 bases between the germline ends. This CDR3 reads CASSSPTFRNTGELFF. CDR3 in DNA: TGCGCCAGCAGCTCGCCGACTTTTAGGAACACCGGGGAGCTGTTTTTT. Complete variable domain (other parts from reference TRBV5-1 and TRBJ2-2): KAGVTQTPRYLIKTRGQQVTLSCSPISGHRSVSWYQQTPGQGLQFLFEYFSETQRNKGNFPGRFSGRQFSNSRSEMNVSTLELGDSALYLCASSSPTFRNTGELFFGEGSRLTVL.

This rearrangement joins TRBV10-2 to TRBJ2-2; 11 nucleotides align to TRBD2. CDR1 is WSHSY and CDR2 is SAAADI in the germline V gene. Losses at the gene ends were 4 bases for V and 8 bases for J; bases not matched to a gene: 9. CDR3 length: 16 amino acids. The CDR3 bases are TGCGCCAGCAGTGCCTTTCTAGCGGGAGGAAAAGGGGAGCTGTTTTTT. It yields the protein CASSAFLAGGKGELFF.

The CDR3 region is CASSPGDRGAYNYGYTF. CDR3 coding DNA: TGTGCCAGCTCACCGGGGGACAGGGGCGCGTATAACTATGGCTACACCTTC. The V gene is TRBV18, the J gene TRBJ1-2, with TRBD1 identical over 10 bases. Germline lookup yields CDR1 KGHSH and CDR2 LQKENI. With V trimmed by 3 bases and J by 1 base, 8 bases remained unmatched. The CDR3 runs to 17 residues.

As for this clone: Other DNA sequences in this sample translate to the same CDR3. This rearrangement joins TRBV29-1 to TRBJ1-1, with TRBD1 matching 8 bases. The V gene's germline CDR1 is SQVTM and CDR2 ANQGSEA. Unmatched junction bases numbered 8, after V lost 3 bases and J lost 5 bases. The CDR3 is 14 amino acids. CDR3 protein: CSVDARRDRTEAFF. The CDR3 DNA sequence: TGCAGCGTTGATGCCCGGAGGGACAGGACTGAAGCTTTCTTT. The whole variable domain, remainder taken from reference TRBV29-1 and TRBJ1-1, is SAVISQKPSRDICQRGTSLTIQCQVDSQVTMMFWYRQQPGQSLTLIATANQGSEATYESGFVIDKFPISRPNLTFSTLTVSNMSPEDSSIYLCSVDARRDRTEAFFGQGTRLTVV.

This rearrangement joins TRBV5-1 to TRBJ1-2; no definite D call. Germline V CDR1 and CDR2: SGHRS, YFSETQ. CDR3 length: 13 residues. V was clipped by 4 bases and J by 7 bases, with 14 bases between them. The CDR3 spells CASSVEGGIGYTF. CDR3 nucleotides: TGCGCCAGCAGCGTGGAGGGAGGGATTGGCTACACCTTC. Supplemented by reference TRBV5-1 and TRBJ1-2, the full variable domain reads KAGVTQTPRYLIKTRGQQVTLSCSPISGHRSVSWYQQTPGQGLQFLFEYFSETQRNKGNFPGRFSGRQFSNSRSEMNVSTLELGDSALYLCASSVEGGIGYTFGSGTRLTVV.

V usage is TRBV6-5 and J usage is TRBJ1-1; D remains ambiguous. The CDR3 runs to 13 residues. Germline loops: CDR1 MNHEY, CDR2 SVGAGI. V gave up 3 bases and J gave up 10 bases, with 15 bases separating them. The CDR3 protein is CASSYTEGGGAFF. Written as DNA, the CDR3 is TGTGCCAGCAGTTATACCGAGGGAGGAGGAGCTTTCTTT.

V usage is TRBV11-2 and J usage is TRBJ2-7; TRBD2 matches at 12 bases. Germline V CDR1 and CDR2: SGHAT, FQNNGV. The trim removed 5 bases at V and 7 bases at J, leaving 12 bases unmatched. The CDR3 is 16 amino acids. The chain's CDR3 is CASSTRLAGVLREQYF. The CDR3 coding sequence is TGTGCCAGCAGCACCCGACTAGCGGGGGTGCTGAGGGAGCAGTACTTC.

V gene TRBV7-2 combines with J gene TRBJ2-6; D is possibly TRBD1 (6 bases). The CDR3 is made up of 18 amino acids. Trimming shortened V by 1 base and J by 2 bases, and 15 bases separated the two germline ends. Looked up from germline, CDR1 is SGHTA and CDR2 is FQGNSA. The CDR3 spells CASSLGYEGEAGANVLTF. CDR3 sequence (DNA): TGTGCCAGCAGCTTAGGGTATGAGGGGGAAGCTGGGGCCAACGTCCTGACTTTC. Using reference TRBV7-2 and TRBJ2-6 for the parts outside the CDR3, the full variable domain is GAGVSQSPSNKVTEKGKDVELRCDPISGHTALYWYRQSLGQGLEFLIYFQGNSAPDKSGLPSDRFSAERTGGSVSTLTIQRTQQEDSAVYLCASSLGYEGEAGANVLTFGAGSRLTVL.

The CDR3 here is CSADRTYEQYF. CDR3 coding DNA: TGCAGTGCGGACAGGACCTACGAGCAGTACTTC. The V gene is TRBV20-1, the J gene TRBJ2-7; 7 positions match TRBD1. CDR3 size: 11 residues. V gave up 6 bases and J gave up 2 bases; unmatched junction bases: 1. The germline V gene has CDR1 DFQATT and CDR2 SNEGSKA (reference sequence).

The J gene is TRBJ2-7, the V gene TRBV6-5; TRBD2 aligns across 8 bases. The V and J ends lost 0 bases and 7 bases, in that order; junction bases with no gene match: 8. This CDR3 is 15 amino acids long. The germline gives CDR1 MNHEY, CDR2 SVGAGI. This CDR3 reads CASSYSQQAGVEQYF. CDR3 nucleotide sequence: TGTGCCAGCAGTTACTCCCAGCAAGCGGGAGTTGAGCAGTACTTC.

CDR3 in DNA: TGCGCCAGCAGCCAGGACTGGAGTGGAGAGACCCAGTACTTC. This encodes CASSQDWSGETQYF. The chain has TRBV4-3 and TRBJ2-5; D is possibly TRBD2 (5 bases). CDR1 and CDR2 from the germline V gene are LGHNA and YSLEER. Trimming left V 3 bases short and J 4 bases short, with 12 bases between. The CDR3 runs to 14 residues.

The chain employs TRBV12-5 and TRBJ2-2; TRBD2 agrees at 8 bases. The CDR3 spans 14 residues. Germline values: CDR1 LGHNT, CDR2 FRNRAP. Losses at the gene ends were 5 bases for V and 5 bases for J; bases not matched to a gene: 4. The CDR3 bases are TGTGCTAGTGGTCCCTCGGGGGGGACCGGGGAGCTGTTTTTT. It is translated as CASGPSGGTGELFF.

This rearrangement joins TRBV9 to TRBJ2-3; the D is unclear. Germline assignment: CDR1 SGDLS and CDR2 YYNGEE. The V end lost 0 bases, the J end lost 0 bases, and 2 bases lay between the germline ends. This CDR3 spans 13 amino acids. CDR3 sequence: CASSVASTDTQYF. The DNA for the CDR3 is TGTGCCAGCAGCGTAGCAAGCACAGATACGCAGTATTTT.

This chain links TRBV7-2 with TRBJ1-2; D remains unclear. Germline V gene lookup returns CDR1 SGHTA and CDR2 FQGNSA. The V gene lost 9 bases and the J gene lost 2 bases, with 16 bases spanning the gap. The CDR3 spans 14 residues. The CDR3, as DNA: TGTGCCAGTAGACAAAATGAAGGAAACTATGGCTACACCTTC. It translates to CASRQNEGNYGYTF.

The chain is built from TRBV9 and TRBJ1-2; 7 nucleotides match TRBD1. CDR3 length equals 16 residues. The V segment lost 5 bases and the J segment 5 bases; nucleotides outside the gene matches: 15. The germline V gene encodes CDR1 SGDLS and CDR2 YYNGEE. In DNA, the CDR3 is TGTGCCAGCAGATTCGGGGGACAGTCTTCCAGTTATGGCTACACCTTC. Translation: CASRFGGQSSSYGYTF.

The rearrangement joins TRBV7-8 to TRBJ2-5, with D uncertain. The CDR3 totals 14 residues. The germline CDR1 and CDR2 sequences are SGHVS and FQNEAQ. V was clipped by 5 bases and J by 0 bases, with 10 bases between them. The CDR3 region is CASSAKRYQETQYF. The CDR3 region has the DNA TGTGCCAGCAGCGCGAAGAGGTACCAAGAGACCCAGTACTTC.

This chain links TRBV7-2 with TRBJ2-2; TRBD2 agrees at 8 bases. CDR1 and CDR2 (germline): SGHTA, FQGNSA. This CDR3 has 14 amino acids. Losses at the gene ends were 5 bases for V and 4 bases for J; bases not matched to a gene: 3. The chain's CDR3 is CASSTGGPTGELFF. CDR3 coding DNA: TGTGCCAGCAGCACGGGGGGGCCCACCGGGGAGCTGTTTTTT.

The chain employs TRBV11-2 and TRBJ1-2, with a weak D call TRBD1 (5 bases). V was trimmed by 1 base and J by 8 bases, leaving 11 bases between them. The CDR3 is 13 amino acids. Germline assignment: CDR1 SGHAT and CDR2 FQNNGV. This chain's CDR3 is CASSLGQGKGYTF. The CDR3 nucleotides are TGTGCCAGCAGCTTAGGGCAGGGTAAGGGCTACACCTTC.

The rearrangement uses TRBV4-2 and TRBJ2-1; 8 nucleotides match TRBD1. Germline trimming cut 4 bases from V and 4 bases from J; bases unmatched to any gene: 3. The germline V gene encodes CDR1 LGHNA and CDR2 YNFKEQ. This CDR3 region has 14 residues. In nucleotides, the CDR3 is TGTGCCAGCAGCCTGGGACAGGAATACAATGAGCAGTTCTTC. Its protein is CASSLGQEYNEQFF.

The chain has TRBV9 and TRBJ2-3, with 7 bases that match TRBD1. CDR1 is SGDLS and CDR2 is YYNGEE in the germline V gene. This CDR3 is built from 15 residues. The trim removed 3 bases at V and 2 bases at J, leaving 6 bases unmatched. The CDR3 DNA sequence: TGTGCCAGCAGCGCTGGGACAGCCTACACAGATACGCAGTATTTT. Translation gives CASSAGTAYTDTQYF.

The J gene is TRBJ2-6, the V gene TRBV9, with 10 bases that match TRBD2. The ends lost 0 bases at V and 4 bases at J; junction bases unmatched: 7. The germline CDR1 and CDR2 sequences are SGDLS and YYNGEE. The CDR3 loop spans 18 amino acids. The CDR3 loop reads CASSVGSSGSSGANVLTF. CDR3 coding DNA: TGTGCCAGCAGCGTAGGGTCTAGCGGGAGTTCGGGGGCCAACGTCCTGACTTTC. Filled out from reference TRBV9 and TRBJ2-6, the complete variable domain reads DSGVTQTPKHLITATGQRVTLRCSPRSGDLSVYWYQQSLDQGLQFLIQYYNGEERAKGNILERFSAQQFPDLHSELNLSSLELGDSALYFCASSVGSSGSSGANVLTFGAGSRLTVL.